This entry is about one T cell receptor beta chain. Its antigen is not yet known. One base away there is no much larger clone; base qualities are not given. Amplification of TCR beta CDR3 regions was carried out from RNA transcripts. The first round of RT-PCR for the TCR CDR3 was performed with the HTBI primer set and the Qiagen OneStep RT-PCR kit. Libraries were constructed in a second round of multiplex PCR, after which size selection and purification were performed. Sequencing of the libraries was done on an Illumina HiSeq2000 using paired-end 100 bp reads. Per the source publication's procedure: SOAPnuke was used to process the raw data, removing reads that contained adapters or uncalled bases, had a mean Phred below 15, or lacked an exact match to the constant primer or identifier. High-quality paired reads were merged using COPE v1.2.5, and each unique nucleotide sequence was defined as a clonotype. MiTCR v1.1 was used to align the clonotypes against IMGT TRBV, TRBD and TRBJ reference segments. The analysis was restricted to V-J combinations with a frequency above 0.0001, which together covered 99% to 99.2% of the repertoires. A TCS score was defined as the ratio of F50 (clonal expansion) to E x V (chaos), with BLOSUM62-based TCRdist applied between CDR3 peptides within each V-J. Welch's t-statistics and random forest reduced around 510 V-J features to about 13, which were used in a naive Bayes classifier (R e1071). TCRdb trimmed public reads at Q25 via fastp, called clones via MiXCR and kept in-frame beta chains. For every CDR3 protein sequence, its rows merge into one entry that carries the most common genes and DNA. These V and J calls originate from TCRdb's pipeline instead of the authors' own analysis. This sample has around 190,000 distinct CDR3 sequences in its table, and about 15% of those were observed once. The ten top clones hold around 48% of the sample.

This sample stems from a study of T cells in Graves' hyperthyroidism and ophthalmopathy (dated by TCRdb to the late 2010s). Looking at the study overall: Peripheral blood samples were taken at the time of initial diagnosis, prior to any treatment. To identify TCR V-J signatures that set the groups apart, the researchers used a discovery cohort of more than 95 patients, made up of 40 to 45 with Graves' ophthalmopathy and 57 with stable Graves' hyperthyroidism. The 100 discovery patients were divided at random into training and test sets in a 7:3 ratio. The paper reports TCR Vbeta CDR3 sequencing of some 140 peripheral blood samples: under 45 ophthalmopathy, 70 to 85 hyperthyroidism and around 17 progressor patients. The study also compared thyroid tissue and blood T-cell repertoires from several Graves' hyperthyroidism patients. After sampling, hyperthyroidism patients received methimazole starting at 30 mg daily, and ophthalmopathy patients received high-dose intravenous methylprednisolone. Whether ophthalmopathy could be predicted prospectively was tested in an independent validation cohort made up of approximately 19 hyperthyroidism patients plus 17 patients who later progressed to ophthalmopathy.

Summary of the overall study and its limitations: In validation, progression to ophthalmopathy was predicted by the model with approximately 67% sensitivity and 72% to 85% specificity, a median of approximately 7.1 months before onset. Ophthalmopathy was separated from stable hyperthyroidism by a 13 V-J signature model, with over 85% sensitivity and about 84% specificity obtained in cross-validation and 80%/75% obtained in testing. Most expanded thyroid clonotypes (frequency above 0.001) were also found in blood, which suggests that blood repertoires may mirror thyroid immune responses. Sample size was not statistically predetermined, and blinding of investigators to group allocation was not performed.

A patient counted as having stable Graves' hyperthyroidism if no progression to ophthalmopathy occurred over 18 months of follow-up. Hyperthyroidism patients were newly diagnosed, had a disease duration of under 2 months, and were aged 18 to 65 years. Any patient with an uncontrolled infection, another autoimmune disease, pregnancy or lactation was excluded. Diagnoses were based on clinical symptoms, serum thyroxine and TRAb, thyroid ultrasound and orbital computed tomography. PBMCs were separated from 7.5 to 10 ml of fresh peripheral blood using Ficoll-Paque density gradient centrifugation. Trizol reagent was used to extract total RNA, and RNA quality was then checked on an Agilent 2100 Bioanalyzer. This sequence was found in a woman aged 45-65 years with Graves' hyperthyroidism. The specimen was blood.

The CDR3 region: CSAFRGEGNTIYF. The DNA sequence is TGCAGTGCTTTCAGGGGGGAAGGAAACACCATATATTTT. The chain links TRBV20-1 with TRBJ1-3, with 7 central nucleotides matching TRBD1. From a lookup of the germline V gene (reference sequence), CDR1 and CDR2 are DFQATT and SNEGSKA. Relative to germline, V is missing 5 bases and J is missing 4 bases, with 5 bases of the junction outside any gene match. The CDR3, cysteine through phenylalanine, is 13 amino acids long. Just CDR3 DNA is preserved here, 39 bases in frame from base 1.